The T cell receptor beta chain under discussion was sequenced for a study of control samples from healthy donors and cancer patients. Repertoires were generated with immunoSEQ multiplex PCR, while TCRdb's copy carries only in-frame clones and drops some. The sample lists 100,000 to 150,000 clones, 80% to 90% occurring once. The V gene end was trimmed by 6 bases and the J gene end by 3 bases; junction bases not matched to a gene: 3. From germline, CDR1 is LNHDA and CDR2 SQIVND (reference sequence). The CDR3 sequence is 14 residues long. This receptor was obtained from a man in his 60s in good health. The gene calls are TRBV19 and TRBJ1-1, with 11 nucleotides matching TRBD1. The sequenced sample was blood. In nucleotides, the CDR3 is TGTGCCAGTAGGCCGGACAGGGGGCACACTGAAGCTTTCTTT. This codes for CASRPDRGHTEAFF.